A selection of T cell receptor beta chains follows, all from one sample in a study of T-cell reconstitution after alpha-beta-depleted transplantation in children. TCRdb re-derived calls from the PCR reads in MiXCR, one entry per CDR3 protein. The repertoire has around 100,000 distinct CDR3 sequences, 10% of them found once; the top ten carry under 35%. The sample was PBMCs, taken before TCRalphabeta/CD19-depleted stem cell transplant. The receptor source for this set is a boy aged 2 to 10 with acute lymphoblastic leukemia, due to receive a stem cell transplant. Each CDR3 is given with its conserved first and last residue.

CASSLEGQGLAGWADTQYF	TRBV5-1	TRBJ2-3
CASSQDIFSYNEQFF	TRBV11-2	TRBJ2-1
CASSSSRIEQFF	TRBV7-2	TRBJ2-1
CASSQGSGAWGSGGAYEQYF	TRBV14	TRBJ2-7
CASSPQKGGQPQHF	TRBV16	TRBJ1-5
CSARDSGAPGTGELFF	TRBV20-1	TRBJ2-2
CASSQALGETQYF	TRBV5-1	TRBJ2-5
CASTPSGSIGEQFF	TRBV12-3/TRBV12-4	TRBJ2-1
CASKTDINTEAFF	TRBV6-1	TRBJ1-1
CASGEAWEKLFF	TRBV12-3/TRBV12-4	TRBJ1-4
CASSSARPGANVLTF	TRBV5-1	TRBJ2-6
CASSGADNQPQHF	TRBV18	TRBJ1-5
CASSQFGTRGAHEQFF	TRBV3-1	TRBJ2-1
CASSADGWTFEQYF	TRBV9	TRBJ2-7
CASSSVELGNTEAFF	TRBV6-5	TRBJ1-1
CASSFGLAANEQFF	TRBV9	TRBJ2-1
CSSSAWTPDNEQFF	TRBV7-7	TRBJ2-1
CASSQRREATDTQYF	TRBV9	TRBJ2-3
CASSLTSSEQFF	TRBV5-1	TRBJ2-1
CASREYNEQFF	TRBV12-3/TRBV12-4	TRBJ2-1
CASSAGDHPYNEQFF	TRBV10-1	TRBJ2-1
CASSVQSGSYNEQFF	TRBV9	TRBJ2-1
CASSWGTGSSYEQYF	TRBV6-2/TRBV6-3	TRBJ2-7
CASSLNIANEQFF	TRBV27	TRBJ2-1
CSASGARNFYNEQFF	TRBV20-1	TRBJ2-1
CASSRDGAPSSYNEQFF	TRBV11-2	TRBJ2-1
CASSWIAGGDNEQFF	TRBV7-8	TRBJ2-1
CANGTSGRFPETQYF	TRBV10-3	TRBJ2-5
CASSRQGIGETQYF	TRBV2	TRBJ2-5
CASNPTGGGNTIYF	TRBV12-3/TRBV12-4	TRBJ1-3
CSVPDSLLNTEAFF	TRBV29-1	TRBJ1-1
CASSLALRSGDYEQYF	TRBV5-1	TRBJ2-7
CSARDRDSGANVLTF	TRBV20-1	TRBJ2-6
CASSLHGGQVRSYEQYF	TRBV5-1	TRBJ2-7